This T cell receptor (beta chain) was observed in a study of cytomegalovirus exposure and HLA in healthy donors. About the research overall: The Caucasian-associated ancestry cluster contained 81% of the approximately 400 genotyped donors.

V shed 5 bases, J shed 4 bases, and the junction held 7 bases outside the gene matches. The CDR3 length is 14 residues. Germline V gene sequence: CDR1 GTSNPN, CDR2 SVGIG (reference sequence). Primers included in the PCR were 60 Vbeta and 13 Jbeta primers. Profiling relied on immunoSEQ multiplex PCR, and the TCRdb table lists in-frame clones only, not all of them. The sample holds about 130,000 clones, roughly 82% seen once. J is TRBJ1-2 and V is TRBV30; 10 bases are shared with TRBD1. The receptor was derived from a man between 50 and 59 years old in good health and CMV-seronegative. The source material was PBMCs. The CDR3 loop is CAWRRDRGSYGYTF. The DNA of the CDR3 is TGTGCCTGGCGGCGGGACAGGGGATCCTATGGCTACACCTTC.